This T cell receptor (beta chain) was sequenced for a study of blood T cells in healthy people across ages. Overall study results and limits: Greater diversity and more naive CD4+ cells were seen in long-lived donors than in aged donors. Across the age range, TCR beta diversity per million T cells fell in a roughly linear way.

In germline, CDR1 is SQVTM, CDR2 ANQGSEA. V lost 3 bases and J 2 bases, leaving 30 bases between the germline ends. The CDR3 is made up of 20 amino acids. Caucasian, healthy and from Russia, the donors were aged between roughly 6 and 95. About 10 milliliters was the volume of peripheral blood drawn from each donor. This clonotype was seen a handful of times. Its antigen is not known. Using a J-beta primer mix together with a sample-barcoded 5' primer, a second PCR was run for roughly 7 to 11 cycles. TCRdb fed the 5' RACE reads into MiXCR, producing one record per CDR3 protein. The sample has under 2,000,000 distinct CDR3 sequences; roughly 49% are singletons.

This TCR was sampled from a woman aged 40 to 50 in good health. Input material: blood. This chain connects TRBV29-1 to TRBJ2-3; D is unresolved. CDR3 amino acids: CSVEVPTWERPQSYTDTQYF. Here the CDR3 DNA reads TGCAGCGTTGAGGTTCCGACATGGGAACGTCCTCAGAGCTACACAGATACGCAGTATTTT.